These 24 T cell receptor beta chains came from one sample sequenced in a study of cytomegalovirus exposure and HLA in healthy donors. A multiplex PCR was run with 60 Vbeta primers and 13 Jbeta primers. Measured with immunoSEQ multiplex PCR; TCRdb has only the in-frame clones, and not every one. The table records under 200,000 clones, around 79% of them present only once. The sequencing sample was made of PBMCs. These receptors came from a man aged 50-59 years in good health and CMV-seropositive.

This clone showed up just once. The chain uses TRBV4-3 and TRBJ2-1; 9 nucleotides match TRBD2. V trimming: 0 bases; J trimming: 12 bases; junction bases outside the gene matches: 15. The CDR3 has 17 residues. CDR1 is LGHNA, CDR2 YSLEER, per germline. CDR3 in DNA: TGCGCCAGCAGCCAAGAGCTACTAGCGGGCCCCTCTAATTGGCAGTTCTTC. Amino acid sequence: CASSQELLAGPSNWQFF.

This clone occurred a few times. The chain uses TRBV15 and TRBJ1-2, with TRBD1 matching over 8 bases. Germline loops: CDR1 LNHNV, CDR2 YYDKDF (reference sequence). J was trimmed by 8 bases and V by 3 bases; bases with no gene match: 5. CDR3 length: 13 amino acids. CDR3 sequence reads: CATSSRTGSGYTF. Written as DNA, the CDR3 is TGTGCCACCAGCAGTCGGACAGGGAGCGGCTACACCTTC. Complete variable domain (other parts from reference TRBV15 and TRBJ1-2): DAMVIQNPRYQVTQFGKPVTLSCSQTLNHNVMYWYQQKSSQAPKLLFHYYDKDFNNEADTPDNFQSRRPNTSFCFLDIRSPGLGDTAMYLCATSSRTGSGYTFGSGTRLTVV.

The V gene is TRBV25-1, the J gene TRBJ1-6, with 8 bases identical to TRBD1. Germline loops: CDR1 MGHDK, CDR2 SYGVNS. This CDR3 spans 12 amino acids. For the CDR3, the DNA is TGTGCGACAGGGGCATATAATTCACCCCTCCACTTT. This codes for CATGAYNSPLHF.

The gene calls are TRBV29-1 and TRBJ2-3, with a possible D match to TRBD2 (6 bases). V lost 4 bases, J lost 3 bases, and 11 bases lay in between. Germline-derived CDR1 and CDR2 are SQVTM and ANQGSEA. CDR3 size: 13 residues. The CDR3 DNA sequence: TGCAGCGTTGTGGCGGGGAAAACAGATACGCAGTATTTT. Protein product: CSVVAGKTDTQYF.

This sequence joins TRBV27 and TRBJ2-7; D may be TRBD2 (5 bases). Trimming took 3 bases from V and 5 from J, leaving 11 bases between them. This CDR3 comprises 13 residues. The germline V gene has CDR1 MNHEY and CDR2 SMNVEV (reference sequence). The CDR3 reads CASSLKGRHEQYF. For the CDR3, the DNA is TGTGCCAGCAGTTTGAAAGGGAGACACGAGCAGTACTTC.

V is TRBV6-1 and J is TRBJ1-5; 8 bases map to TRBD1. This CDR3 has 15 amino acids. The ends lost 4 bases at V and 6 bases at J; junction bases unmatched: 8. The germline V gene has CDR1 MNHNS and CDR2 SASEGT. The CDR3 sequence is CASSGQGAIGQPQHF. CDR3 bases: TGTGCCAGCAGTGGGCAGGGGGCAATTGGTCAGCCCCAGCATTTT.

Points on this clone: One end of the junction fails to match germline, which may point to a read error. The chain uses TRBV28 and TRBJ1-5; tentatively, D is TRBD1 (5 bases). The CDR3 consists of 14 residues. CDR1 is MDHEN, CDR2 SYDVKM, per germline. The CDR3 region is CASSSIWGNQPQHF. CDR3 in DNA: TGTGCCAGCAGTTCAATCTGGGGCAACCAGCCCCAGCATTTT.

This clone has a single count. This sequence joins TRBV5-1 and TRBJ2-2; tentative D call: TRBD1 (5 bases). The germline gives CDR1 SGHRS, CDR2 YFSETQ. The V end was cut by 3 bases, the J end by 1 base, with 13 bases between. This CDR3 is 16 amino acids long. CDR3 amino acids: CASSSRRQRNTGELFF. In DNA, the CDR3 is TGCGCCAGCAGCTCGAGGCGACAGAGGAACACCGGGGAGCTGTTTTTT.

This clone was observed a few times. The chain is built from TRBV15 and TRBJ1-1, with D perhaps matching TRBD1 (5 bases). The CDR3 covers 17 residues. Germline CDR1 LNHNV, CDR2 YYDKDF (reference sequence). V shed 0 bases and J shed 2 bases, with 16 bases lying between them. CDR3 loop: CATSRDGPLRGNTEAFF. CDR3 in DNA: TGTGCCACCAGCAGAGATGGGCCGCTAAGGGGAAACACTGAAGCTTTCTTT. Based on the CDR3 plus reference TRBV15 and TRBJ1-1, the full variable domain is DAMVIQNPRYQVTQFGKPVTLSCSQTLNHNVMYWYQQKSSQAPKLLFHYYDKDFNNEADTPDNFQSRRPNTSFCFLDIRSPGLGDTAMYLCATSRDGPLRGNTEAFFGQGTRLTVV.

The rearrangement links TRBV18 to TRBJ1-4, with 7 bases lining up with TRBD1. CDR1 is KGHSH and CDR2 is LQKENI in the germline V gene. This CDR3 region has 14 residues. Trimming cost V 3 bases and J 5 bases; bases outside gene matches: 3. The CDR3 bases are TGTGCCAGCTCACCGGGACAGAGGAATGAAAAACTGTTTTTT. It is translated as CASSPGQRNEKLFF.

In this sample, this clone turned up a few times. V is TRBV6-1 and J is TRBJ1-1, with a possible D match to TRBD1 (5 bases). CDR3 length equals 15 residues. Germline CDR1 reads MNHNS; CDR2 reads SASEGT. V lost 6 bases and J lost 5, with 19 bases in between. CDR3 nucleotide sequence: TGTGCCAGCAGCCTCTCCCAAGGGGCTGGGACTGAAGCTTTCTTT. Its protein product is CASSLSQGAGTEAFF.

The sample holds one count of this clone. The CDR3 bases are TGCAGCGTGCGACAGGATCTGGATTCACCCCTCCACTTT. Translating it yields CSVRQDLDSPLHF. The chain combines TRBV29-1 with TRBJ1-6; weak D call: TRBD1 (6 bases). The CDR3 is 13 residues long. V lost 6 bases and J lost 8, with 14 bases in between. Germline CDR1 SQVTM, CDR2 ANQGSEA.

The rearrangement joins TRBV4-1 to TRBJ1-4; D ambiguous. The CDR3 runs to 15 residues. Trimming pared 3 bases from V and 5 bases from J, leaving 13 bases between. CDR1 is MGHRA, CDR2 YSYEKL, per germline. CDR3 nucleotide sequence: TGCGCCAGCAGCCAGGGTAAGGAGGGAAATGAAAAACTGTTTTTT. This codes for CASSQGKEGNEKLFF.

V gene TRBV4-1 combines with J gene TRBJ1-4; 9 bases are a match to TRBD1. Germline V gene data show CDR1 as MGHRA and CDR2 as YSYEKL. V shed 3 bases, J shed 8 bases, and the junction held 10 bases outside the gene matches. The CDR3 has 16 amino acids. CDR3 in amino acids: CASSQATGTGREKLFF. The CDR3 region has the DNA TGCGCCAGCAGCCAGGCCACCGGGACAGGGAGAGAAAAACTGTTTTTT.

This rearrangement joins TRBV30 to TRBJ1-2; 7 positions match TRBD1. The CDR3 spans 17 residues. V gave up 0 bases and J gave up 9 bases; unmatched junction bases: 19. Germline V gene data show CDR1 as GTSNPN and CDR2 as SVGIG (reference sequence). The CDR3: CAWSVLGTASLARSYTF. The CDR3 region has the DNA TGTGCCTGGAGTGTACTTGGGACAGCCTCCTTAGCTAGGAGCTACACCTTC.

The rearrangement uses TRBV7-6 and TRBJ2-7, with TRBD1 identical over 7 bases. The length of the CDR3 is 12 residues. The ends lost 5 bases at V and 8 bases at J; junction bases unmatched: 6. Germline CDR1 is SGHVS and CDR2 is FNYEAQ. The CDR3 DNA follows: TGTGCCAGCAGCACAACAGGGGTCCAGCAGTACTTC. Its protein product is CASSTTGVQQYF.

The gene calls are TRBV5-6 and TRBJ2-7, with 7 nucleotides matching TRBD1. CDR1 is SGHDT, CDR2 YYEEEE, per germline. Trimming cost V 5 bases and J 2 bases; bases outside gene matches: 7. The CDR3 loop spans 14 amino acids. The CDR3 DNA reads as TGTGCCAGCAGTAGTGTGACAGGGACCTACGAGCAGTACTTC. The encoded protein is CASSSVTGTYEQYF.

The rearrangement joins TRBV6-6 to TRBJ2-7; D perhaps matches TRBD1 (6 bases). Germline V gene data show CDR1 as MNHNY and CDR2 as SVGAGI (reference sequence). Trimming left V 4 bases short and J 0 bases short, with 13 bases between. The CDR3 sequence is 15 residues long. The CDR3 region is CASSSYREPSYEQYF. Here the CDR3 DNA reads TGTGCCAGCAGTTCCTACAGGGAACCCTCCTACGAGCAGTACTTC.

The rearrangement links TRBV2 to TRBJ2-1, with D unclear. The V and J ends lost 4 bases and 5 bases respectively, with 9 bases between them. Germline assignment: CDR1 SNHLY and CDR2 FYNNEI. This CDR3 has 13 amino acids. CDR3 in amino acids: CASSADFNNEQFF. The CDR3 DNA follows: TGTGCCAGCAGTGCTGACTTCAACAATGAGCAGTTCTTC.

V usage is TRBV11-1 and J usage is TRBJ2-7, with 7 bases lining up with TRBD2. The germline gives CDR1 SGHAT, CDR2 FQDESV (reference sequence). V lost 7 bases and J lost 3; bases outside the gene matches: 12. CDR3 length: 15 residues. CDR3 region: CASTAGGGGDYEQYV. DNA for the CDR3: TGTGCCAGCACCGCTGGGGGGGGAGGGGACTACGAGCAGTACGTC.

This clone was counted only a few times. The chain links TRBV10-3 to TRBJ1-1, with TRBD1 matching over 9 bases. Trimming at V came to 8 bases and at J to 4 bases, leaving 5 bases not matched to a gene. Germline CDR1 is ENHRY and CDR2 is SYGVKD. The CDR3 runs 13 residues. This CDR3 reads CAILQGAGTEAFF. The CDR3 bases are TGTGCCATCTTACAGGGGGCTGGCACTGAAGCTTTCTTT.

The genes are TRBV4-2 and TRBJ1-1; possibly TRBD1 for D (6 bases). This CDR3 is built from 14 residues. The germline CDR1 and CDR2 sequences are LGHNA and YNFKEQ. V lost 5 bases, J lost 1 base, and 11 bases lay in between. This CDR3 reads CASSRQAQNTEAFF. The CDR3 DNA reads as TGTGCCAGCAGCAGACAGGCCCAGAACACTGAAGCTTTCTTT.

V gene TRBV5-1 combines with J gene TRBJ2-5; TRBD1 might be the D (5 bases). This CDR3 region has 14 residues. The germline CDR1 and CDR2 sequences are SGHRS and YFSETQ. The V and J ends lost 0 bases and 5 bases respectively, with 11 bases between them. This chain's CDR3 is CASSLVQGSETQYF. DNA of the CDR3: TGCGCCAGCAGCTTGGTTCAGGGATCGGAGACCCAGTACTTC. Supplemented by reference TRBV5-1 and TRBJ2-5, the full variable domain reads KAGVTQTPRYLIKTRGQQVTLSCSPISGHRSVSWYQQTPGQGLQFLFEYFSETQRNKGNFPGRFSGRQFSNSRSEMNVSTLELGDSALYLCASSLVQGSETQYFGPGTRLLVL.

This chain connects TRBV15 to TRBJ2-2; TRBD2 might be the D (6 bases). The germline gives CDR1 LNHNV, CDR2 YYDKDF (reference sequence). V shed 5 bases and J shed 8 bases, with 9 bases lying between them. CDR3 length: 12 amino acids. CDR3 DNA sequence: TGTGCCACCAGCCGGGAGTTAGGGGAGCTGTTTTTT. Translating it yields CATSRELGELFF.